The 15 T cell receptor beta chains reported below all come from one sample, sequenced in a study of blood T cell repertoires in COVID-19. Assay: immunoSEQ multiplex PCR; the TCRdb copy retains only in-frame clones and omits some. The table shows more than 200,000 clones, with over 75% occurring only once. What was sequenced was PBMCs or T cells enriched from blood (not recorded which). These receptors all come from a middle-aged woman with acute COVID-19.

This chain joins TRBV9 and TRBJ1-1; weak D call: TRBD1 (6 bases). The CDR3 spans 13 residues. V was shortened by 6 bases and J by 1 base, with 10 bases between the two germline ends. Germline loops: CDR1 SGDLS, CDR2 YYNGEE. CDR3 loop: CASTKTGNTEAFF. The CDR3 nucleotides are TGTGCCAGCACCAAGACAGGGAACACTGAAGCTTTCTTT.

The chain links TRBV6-6 to TRBJ2-7, with D hard to call. From germline, CDR1 is MNHNY and CDR2 SVGAGI (reference sequence). The CDR3 contains 16 residues. The V end was cut by 0 bases, the J end by 2 bases, with 14 bases between. The CDR3 loop reads CASSYSPQELTYEQYF. The CDR3 region has the DNA TGTGCCAGCAGTTACTCACCCCAGGAACTTACCTACGAGCAGTACTTC.

This chain uses TRBV25-1 with TRBJ1-2, with D possibly matching TRBD1 (6 bases). Trimming shortened V by 4 bases and J by 4 bases, and 19 bases separated the two germline ends. From germline, CDR1 is MGHDK and CDR2 SYGVNS. The CDR3 is 16 residues long. The CDR3 DNA sequence: TGTGCCAGCAGTGCCCGAACTTGGACAGCTCCCTATGGCTACACCTTC. Translating it yields CASSARTWTAPYGYTF.

Note on this clone: One end of the junction does not line up with germline, which may come from a read error. This chain links TRBV15 with TRBJ2-7; 8 nucleotides line up with TRBD2. There are 13 residues in the CDR3. CDR1 LNHNV and CDR2 YYDKDF come from the germline V gene (reference sequence). CDR3 DNA sequence: TGTGCCACCAGCAGAGATCGTAGCGGGAACCCCAGCTTC. It yields the protein CATSRDRSGNPSF. The full variable domain, in which reference TRBV15 and TRBJ2-7 provide the parts outside the CDR3, is DAMVIQNPRYQVTQFGKPVTLSCSQTLNHNVMYWYQQKSSQAPKLLFHYYDKDFNNEADTPDNFQSRRPNTSFCFLDIRSPGLGDTAMYLCATSRDRSGNPSFGPGTRLTVT.

The chain uses TRBV6-1 and TRBJ2-5, with 9 bases that match TRBD2. V was pared by 3 bases and J by 3 bases, with 8 bases of the junction left unmatched. The CDR3 covers 16 residues. Per the germline V gene, CDR1 is MNHNS and CDR2 is SASEGT. The CDR3 here is CASSDLAGFDKETQYF. For the CDR3, the DNA is TGTGCCAGCAGTGACCTAGCGGGGTTTGATAAAGAGACCCAGTACTTC.

This clone was detected only a few times. The V gene is TRBV18, the J gene TRBJ2-1, with 9 positions matching TRBD1. V lost 4 bases, J lost 10 bases, and 2 bases stayed unmatched. CDR3 size: 12 residues. CDR1 and CDR2 (germline): KGHSH, LQKENI. This CDR3 reads CASSLGTGEQFF. The CDR3 bases are TGTGCCAGCTCACTGGGGACAGGGGAGCAGTTCTTC.

This clone is a singleton in its sample. V is TRBV24-1 and J is TRBJ1-2, with a weak D call TRBD1 (5 bases). V lost 1 base, J lost 5 bases, and 7 bases lay in between. CDR3 length equals 13 residues. Germline V CDR1 and CDR2: KGHDR, SFDVKD. CDR3 sequence reads: CATSDFGTYGYTF. The CDR3 DNA sequence: TGTGCCACCAGTGATTTCGGGACTTATGGCTACACCTTC.

This chain connects TRBV30 to TRBJ1-3; D perhaps matches TRBD1 (6 bases). This CDR3 has 15 amino acids. Germline values: CDR1 GTSNPN, CDR2 SVGIG (reference sequence). The V end was cut by 4 bases, the J end by 1 base, with 14 bases between. The CDR3 nucleotides read TGTGCCTGGAATTCTATCGACAGGTCTGGAAACACCATATATTTT. It translates to CAWNSIDRSGNTIYF.

V usage is TRBV7-2 and J usage is TRBJ2-7; maybe TRBD2 (6 bases). The CDR3 loop spans 14 amino acids. V was pared by 1 base and J by 3 bases, with 10 bases between. Germline V CDR1 and CDR2: SGHTA, FQGNSA. CDR3 sequence (DNA): TGTGCCAGCAGCTTAGATCGGGGGAACTACGAGCAGTACTTC. It codes for CASSLDRGNYEQYF.

This sequence joins TRBV10-3 and TRBJ1-5, with D possibly TRBD1 on 6 matching bases. Trimming stripped 3 bases from V and 2 bases from J, with 17 bases between. This CDR3 has 17 amino acids. Germline V lookup: CDR1 ENHRY, CDR2 SYGVKD. The CDR3 sequence: CAISEQGQKGGNQPQHF. Here the CDR3 DNA reads TGTGCCATCAGTGAACAAGGACAGAAGGGTGGCAATCAGCCCCAGCATTTT.

The chain recombines TRBV28 with TRBJ1-1; D unresolved. CDR1 is MDHEN, CDR2 SYDVKM, per germline. V was cut by 6 bases and J by 6 bases, with 5 bases left in between. The CDR3 consists of 10 residues. The chain's CDR3 is CASRSAEAFF. CDR3 bases: TGTGCCAGCAGGTCGGCTGAAGCTTTCTTT.

The J gene is TRBJ2-4, the V gene TRBV25-1; 7 bases line up with TRBD2. The CDR3 is 14 residues long. Losses at the gene ends were 6 bases for V and 9 bases for J; bases not matched to a gene: 11. Germline V gives CDR1 MGHDK, CDR2 SYGVNS. The CDR3 DNA follows: TGTGCCAGCAGGTCTGGCGCCTCGGGGGGCATTCAGTACTTC. It is translated as CASRSGASGGIQYF.

The rearrangement uses TRBV19 and TRBJ1-3; D call uncertain. Germline CDR1 is LNHDA and CDR2 is SQIVND (reference sequence). Trimming shortened V by 6 bases and J by 1 base, and 13 bases separated the two germline ends. The CDR3 is 15 residues long. The CDR3 loop reads CASRLVIGSGNTIYF. The CDR3, as DNA: TGTGCCAGTAGATTGGTTATCGGTTCTGGAAACACCATATATTTT.

The V and J genes are TRBV19 and TRBJ1-2; tentative D call: TRBD1 (5 bases). Deletions cut 3 bases from V and 2 bases from J, with 16 bases between. The CDR3 extends over 16 amino acids. CDR1 and CDR2 (germline): LNHDA, SQIVND (reference sequence). The CDR3 spells CASSIAGVRGNYGYTF. The CDR3 coding sequence is TGTGCCAGTAGTATTGCAGGTGTAAGGGGAAACTATGGCTACACCTTC.

This sequence joins TRBV5-1 and TRBJ2-5; TRBD2 aligns across 7 bases. The CDR3 has 15 amino acids. The junction had 8 bases not matched to a gene; V was cut back by 4 bases and J by 2 bases. CDR1 is SGHRS, CDR2 YFSETQ, per germline. CDR3 in DNA: TGCGCCAGCAGCGTCTTGGGGGGGTCACAAGAGACCCAGTACTTC. Its protein product is CASSVLGGSQETQYF. Full variable domain (outside the CDR3, taken from reference TRBV5-1 and TRBJ2-5): KAGVTQTPRYLIKTRGQQVTLSCSPISGHRSVSWYQQTPGQGLQFLFEYFSETQRNKGNFPGRFSGRQFSNSRSEMNVSTLELGDSALYLCASSVLGGSQETQYFGPGTRLLVL.